Listed here is a single T cell receptor beta chain. Only CD45RO-negative cells positively selected for CCR7 counted as naive CD8 cells, so terminally differentiated effector memory CD45RA+ cells were excluded. Donors were healthy HIV-negative adults without recently reported acute infections or vaccinations. The data are from a study of shared clonotypes between healthy human individuals. Genomic DNA (from each subset) was split evenly across several immunoSEQ plates. The protocol was immunoSEQ multiplex PCR, while the TCRdb copy is restricted to in-frame clones and leaves out a portion. The sample includes around 600,000 clones, 90% to 95% seen only once; the top ten take 0.11%. The CDR3 length is 15 residues. The germline CDR1 and CDR2 sequences are PRHDT and FYEKMQ (reference sequence). Trimming cost V 5 bases and J 1 base; bases outside gene matches: 5.

Material: naive CD8+ T cells sorted from blood. The TCR originated in a woman aged 30 to 39 in good health. The chain is built from TRBV13 and TRBJ2-7, with 10 positions matching TRBD2. The CDR3 DNA sequence: TGTGCCAGCAGCGCCGGACTAGCGGTTTCCTACGAGCAGTACTTC. This codes for CASSAGLAVSYEQYF.